This is a list of T cell receptor beta chains from one sample in a study of CD8 T cells in Susac syndrome. Using its own MiXCR run on the immunoSEQ multiplex PCR reads, TCRdb lists one record per CDR3 protein. The repertoire holds fewer than 250,000 distinct CDR3 sequences, with approximately 93% as singletons. Sequencing used CD4+ T cells from PBMCs. These receptors were obtained from a human donor in good health. CDR3s include the opening cysteine and the closing phenylalanine or tryptophan. A D gene is named only where the DNA matches it firmly. Size tells how often a clone was seen (once, few, many) or the class of an expanded clone, and some rows leave it out.

J: TRBJ1-5; V: TRBV6-1; size: -; D: TRBD1; CDR3: CASRRQGSAGNQPQHF; DNA: TGTGCCAGCAGGAGACAGGGTTCGGCGGGCAATCAGCCCCAGCATTTT
J: TRBJ2-3; V: TRBV3-1; size: -; D: -; CDR3: CASSRRYGTSSTDTQYF; DNA: TGTGCCAGCAGCCGAAGGTACGGGACCTCTAGCACAGATACGCAGTATTTT
J: TRBJ1-3; V: TRBV2; size: -; D: -; CDR3: CASSDRGTGNTIYF; DNA: TGTGCCAGCAGTGACAGAGGGACTGGAAACACCATATATTTT
J: TRBJ1-5; V: TRBV9; size: -; D: -; CDR3: CASSVDPYNQPQHF; DNA: TGTGCCAGCAGCGTAGACCCCTACAATCAGCCCCAGCATTTT
J: TRBJ2-5; V: TRBV4-2; size: once; D: -; CDR3: CASSPGLPGETQYF; DNA: TGTGCCAGCAGCCCGGGACTGCCTGGAGAGACCCAGTACTTC
J: TRBJ2-5; V: TRBV6-6; size: -; D: -; CDR3: CASSGGYQETQYF; DNA: TGTGCCAGCAGTGGGGGATACCAAGAGACCCAGTACTTC
J: TRBJ2-2; V: TRBV6-5; size: few; D: -; CDR3: CASSYTNLGGELFF; DNA: TGTGCCAGCAGTTACACTAACCTTGGGGGGGAGCTGTTTTTT
J: TRBJ1-1; V: TRBV6-5; size: -; D: -; CDR3: CASSYGGRNTEAFF; DNA: TGTGCCAGCAGTTACGGGGGAAGGAACACTGAAGCTTTCTTT
J: TRBJ1-5; V: TRBV19; size: -; D: -; CDR3: CATSRLGNQPQHF; DNA: TGTGCCACCAGTAGGCTCGGTAATCAGCCCCAGCATTTT
J: TRBJ2-1; V: TRBV7-2; size: -; D: -; CDR3: CASSLARRQGEQFF; DNA: TGTGCCAGCAGCTTAGCGCGCCGCCAGGGGGAGCAGTTCTTC
J: TRBJ1-2; V: TRBV12-3/TRBV12-4; size: -; D: -; CDR3: CASSLFYGYTF; DNA: TGTGCCAGCAGTCTTTTCTATGGCTACACCTTC
J: TRBJ2-7; V: TRBV7-2; size: once; D: -; CDR3: CASSFTGYEQYF; DNA: TGTGCCAGCAGCTTCACTGGCTACGAGCAGTACTTC
J: TRBJ1-6; V: TRBV27; size: -; D: -; CDR3: CASSLSNPAISPLHF; DNA: TGTGCCAGCAGTTTATCGAATCCGGCAATCTCACCCCTCCACTTT
J: TRBJ1-2; V: TRBV7-8; size: -; D: TRBD1; CDR3: CASSLAAQGVFGYTF; DNA: TGTGCCAGCAGCTTAGCGGCACAGGGGGTGTTTGGCTACACCTTC
J: TRBJ1-1; V: TRBV7-3; size: -; D: -; CDR3: CASSLRGTAEAFF; DNA: TGTGCCAGCAGCTTAAGGGGGACGGCTGAAGCTTTCTTT
J: TRBJ1-2; V: TRBV28; size: -; D: -; CDR3: CASSSPTDWTYGYTF; DNA: TGTGCCAGCAGTTCCCCGACGGACTGGACCTATGGCTACACCTTC
J: TRBJ2-2; V: TRBV14; size: once; D: -; CDR3: CASSQVRRGKTGELFF; DNA: TGTGCCAGCAGCCAAGTTCGGAGGGGCAAAACCGGGGAGCTGTTTTTT
J: TRBJ1-2; V: TRBV28; size: few; D: -; CDR3: CASSPGHYGYTF; DNA: TGTGCCAGCAGTCCGGGGCACTATGGCTACACCTTC
J: TRBJ2-7; V: TRBV9; size: -; D: -; CDR3: CASSVSASPLGYEQYF; DNA: TGTGCCAGCAGCGTATCGGCGTCTCCACTAGGCTACGAGCAGTACTTC
J: TRBJ1-1; V: TRBV7-9; size: once; D: -; CDR3: CASSPVVDHTEAFF; DNA: TGTGCCAGCAGCCCCGTTGTGGATCACACTGAAGCTTTCTTT
J: TRBJ2-5; V: TRBV12-3/TRBV12-4; size: -; D: -; CDR3: CASTNRETQYF; DNA: TGTGCCAGCACCAATAGAGAGACCCAGTACTTC
J: TRBJ1-2; V: TRBV29-1; size: -; D: TRBD1; CDR3: CSVGSDRGSTF; DNA: TGCAGCGTTGGTAGTGACAGGGGATCCACCTTC
J: TRBJ1-6; V: TRBV20-1; size: -; D: -; CDR3: CSARRAGSPLHF; DNA: TGCAGTGCTCGAAGGGCGGGTTCACCCCTCCACTTT
J: TRBJ1-2; V: TRBV28; size: -; D: -; CDR3: CASRTEIYGYTF; DNA: TGTGCCAGCAGGACTGAGATATATGGCTACACCTTC
J: TRBJ1-6; V: TRBV20-1; size: -; D: TRBD1; CDR3: CSARPRQGYNSPLHF; DNA: TGCAGTGCTAGACCTAGACAGGGGTATAATTCACCCCTCCACTTT
J: TRBJ2-1; V: TRBV12-3/TRBV12-4; size: -; D: -; CDR3: CASSQGDGGKGDEQFF; DNA: TGTGCCAGCAGTCAAGGTGACGGGGGTAAAGGGGATGAGCAGTTCTTC